Below, 26 T cell receptor beta chains from the same sample are listed, as sequenced in a study of blood T cell repertoires in COVID-19. Sequencing used immunoSEQ multiplex PCR; TCRdb keeps in-frame clones, though not all of them. This table holds around 92,000 clones, roughly 84% found once. Sample: peripheral blood. These receptors originate from a woman in her fifties or sixties in a cohort sampled during active or convalescent COVID-19.

This chain joins TRBV5-1 and TRBJ1-2; D call uncertain. The germline V and J ends were trimmed by 0 bases and 8 bases, with 20 bases remaining between them. There are 16 residues in the CDR3. Germline V gene data show CDR1 as SGHRS and CDR2 as YFSETQ. The chain's CDR3 is CASSLEPLGVLGGYTF. The DNA of the CDR3 is TGCGCCAGCAGCTTGGAACCTCTCGGGGTGCTAGGGGGCTACACCTTC.

The CDR3 nucleotides are TGTGCCAGCAGCAGTTCCCAGGGGGGATCTGGAAACACCATATATTTT. It is translated as CASSSSQGGSGNTIYF. The chain carries TRBV28 and TRBJ1-3; 7 bases are shared with TRBD1. The CDR3 totals 16 residues. The junction had 9 bases not matched to a gene; V was cut back by 6 bases and J by 1 base. Per germline, CDR1 MDHEN and CDR2 SYDVKM.

J is TRBJ1-6 and V is TRBV10-3; TRBD1 might be the D (6 bases). This CDR3 is built from 15 residues. From germline, CDR1 is ENHRY and CDR2 SYGVKD. V was shortened by 6 bases and J by 8 bases, with 17 bases between the two germline ends. CDR3 DNA sequence: TGTGCCATCAGGCAGGGGTCGGCCGGGGATTCACCCCTCCACTTT. Translated, it gives CAIRQGSAGDSPLHF.

The chain links TRBV28 to TRBJ1-6; D might be TRBD1 (5 bases). CDR1 and CDR2 (germline): MDHEN, SYDVKM. Between the trimmed V and J ends, which lost 3 bases and 11 bases, there was a span of 14 bases. This CDR3 spans 14 amino acids. In DNA, the CDR3 is TGTGCCAGCAGTTTTCGGACACAAACGGCACCCCTCCACTTT. Encoded protein: CASSFRTQTAPLHF.

The CDR3 DNA reads as TGTGCCAGCAGCCTTAGCGGGCCTGATGAAAAACTGTTTTTT. Its protein is CASSLSGPDEKLFF. The V gene is TRBV3-1 (or the pseudogene TRBV3-2), the J gene TRBJ1-4; no definite D call. CDR3 length: 14 amino acids. Germline values: CDR1 LGHDT, CDR2 YNNKEL (reference sequence). Trimming cost V 4 bases and J 6 bases, with 12 bases left between them.

The genes are TRBV2 and TRBJ2-7, with D perhaps TRBD2 (6 bases). V was pared by 6 bases and J by 0 bases, with 18 bases between. Germline CDR1 is SNHLY and CDR2 is FYNNEI. CDR3 length: 16 residues. The CDR3 sequence: CASSAGPRGSSYEQYF. The CDR3 DNA follows: TGTGCCAGCAGCGCAGGCCCCCGGGGGAGCTCCTACGAGCAGTACTTC. Looking up the rest from reference TRBV2 and TRBJ2-7 gives the full variable domain: EPEVTQTPSHQVTQMGQEVILRCVPISNHLYFYWYRQILGQKVEFLVSFYNNEISEKSEIFDDQFSVERPDGSNFTLKIRSTKLEDSAMYFCASSAGPRGSSYEQYFGPGTRLTVT.

This clone occurred once. The junction shows a germline mismatch at one end, possibly a read error. The chain uses TRBV29-1 and TRBJ2-2, with TRBD1 matching 8 bases. The CDR3 is 14 residues long. CDR1 is SQVTM and CDR2 is ANQGSEA in the germline V gene. The chain's CDR3 is CSARTGTNAGELFF. The CDR3 DNA reads as TGCAGCGCCCGGACAGGGACGAACGCCGGGGAGCTGTTTTTT.

The chain couples TRBV5-1 to TRBJ2-5; weak D call: TRBD2 (5 bases). From germline, CDR1 is SGHRS and CDR2 YFSETQ. Trimming took 4 bases from V and 3 from J, leaving 7 bases between them. CDR3 size: 12 residues. CDR3 amino acids: CASSPREETQYF. In DNA, the CDR3 is TGCGCCAGCAGCCCGAGGGAAGAGACCCAGTACTTC.

The rearrangement joins TRBV25-1 to TRBJ2-7; TRBD1 matches at 11 bases. J was trimmed by 2 bases and V by 5 bases; bases with no gene match: 5. The CDR3 loop spans 15 amino acids. In germline, CDR1 is MGHDK, CDR2 SYGVNS. This CDR3 is CASSTGQGEAYEQYF. CDR3 coding DNA: TGTGCCAGCAGTACGGGACAGGGGGAAGCCTACGAGCAGTACTTC.

This chain links TRBV9 with TRBJ2-1, with 8 bases that match TRBD2. Trimming removed 0 bases from V and 9 bases from J; junction bases left unmatched: 8. CDR1 SGDLS and CDR2 YYNGEE come from the germline V gene. The CDR3 sequence is 15 residues long. The CDR3 spells CASSVESGRSVEQFF. CDR3 DNA: TGTGCCAGCAGCGTAGAGAGCGGGAGAAGTGTTGAGCAGTTCTTC.

The V call is TRBV2, the J call TRBJ1-5, with a weak D call TRBD1 (6 bases). The CDR3 consists of 15 residues. The germline gives CDR1 SNHLY, CDR2 FYNNEI. V was trimmed by 10 bases and J by 2 bases, leaving 18 bases between them. This CDR3 reads CATSGGLGGNQPQHF. CDR3 nucleotides: TGTGCCACCTCGGGGGGGCTTGGGGGCAATCAGCCCCAGCATTTT.

The chain carries TRBV7-3 and TRBJ2-6; TRBD2 matches at 7 bases. The germline V gene has CDR1 SGHTA and CDR2 FQGTGA. The CDR3 runs to 16 residues. V was pared by 5 bases and J by 4 bases, with 8 bases of the junction left unmatched. The chain's CDR3 is CASSPGTTPGANVLTF. The DNA for the CDR3 is TGTGCCAGCAGCCCGGGGACTACCCCCGGGGCCAACGTCCTGACTTTC.

The chain couples TRBV4-1 to TRBJ2-3, with 10 bases identical to TRBD2. With V trimmed by 4 bases and J by 1 base, 8 bases remained unmatched. CDR3 length: 17 amino acids. Germline V gene data show CDR1 as MGHRA and CDR2 as YSYEKL. The CDR3 loop reads CASSPQLAGIRTDTQYF. The CDR3 region has the DNA TGCGCCAGCAGCCCACAACTAGCGGGAATTCGCACAGATACGCAGTATTTT.

The rearrangement uses TRBV18 and TRBJ2-5, with D perhaps TRBD1 (5 bases). CDR1 and CDR2 (germline): KGHSH, LQKENI. Trimming shortened V by 8 bases and J by 2 bases, and 12 bases separated the two germline ends. The CDR3 runs to 13 residues. CDR3 DNA sequence: TGTGCCAGCGGGGCAGGGATGCAAGAGACCCAGTACTTC. Its protein product is CASGAGMQETQYF.

The V gene is TRBV11-2, the J gene TRBJ2-7; 7 bases line up with TRBD2. The V gene end was trimmed by 5 bases and the J gene end by 0 bases; junction bases not matched to a gene: 7. CDR3 size: 15 residues. The germline V gene encodes CDR1 SGHAT and CDR2 FQNNGV. CDR3 coding DNA: TGTGCCAGCAGCCCATCTAGCGGTAGCTCCTACGAGCAGTACTTC. This sequence encodes CASSPSSGSSYEQYF. The full variable domain, with the rest looked up from reference TRBV11-2 and TRBJ2-7, is EAGVAQSPRYKIIEKRQSVAFWCNPISGHATLYWYQQILGQGPKLLIQFQNNGVVDDSQLPKDRFSAERLKGVDSTLKIQPAKLEDSAVYLCASSPSSGSSYEQYFGPGTRLTVT.

The chain combines TRBV10-1 with TRBJ2-4, with D perhaps matching TRBD1 (5 bases). The V gene lost 3 bases and the J gene lost 7 bases, with 16 bases spanning the gap. The germline V gene encodes CDR1 WNHNN and CDR2 SYGVQD (reference sequence). The CDR3 is made up of 15 amino acids. The CDR3 DNA reads TGCGCCAGCAGTGACGGACATGACGGCCATAACATTCAGTACTTC. Translating it yields CASSDGHDGHNIQYF.

This chain links TRBV5-1 with TRBJ2-5; no reliable D call. Germline assignment: CDR1 SGHRS and CDR2 YFSETQ. This CDR3 contains 15 residues. Trimming stripped 0 bases from V and 2 bases from J, with 11 bases between. The CDR3 here is CASSLAIGIQETQYF. CDR3 DNA: TGCGCCAGCAGCTTGGCCATTGGCATTCAAGAGACCCAGTACTTC.

The genes are TRBV28 and TRBJ1-5, with TRBD1 as a possible D gene (6 bases). From germline, CDR1 is MDHEN and CDR2 SYDVKM. This CDR3 comprises 15 residues. With 5 bases removed from V and 6 bases from J, the gap between germline ends came to 17 bases. The CDR3 DNA follows: TGTGCCAGCAGTGTAGGGGCTGGGGGCAGTCAGCCCCAGCATTTT. Encoded protein: CASSVGAGGSQPQHF.

This chain connects TRBV6-2 or TRBV6-3 to TRBJ2-1, with 7 bases fitting TRBD2. CDR3 size: 16 residues. The junction had 4 bases not matched to a gene; V was cut back by 0 bases and J by 2 bases. Germline CDR1 is MNHEY and CDR2 is SVGEGT. The CDR3: CASSYSNGRAYNEQFF. For the CDR3, the DNA is TGTGCCAGCAGTTACTCGAATGGGAGGGCCTACAATGAGCAGTTCTTC.

The chain joins TRBV6-5 to TRBJ1-1; tentative D call: TRBD1 (5 bases). The CDR3 spans 14 residues. The germline V gene encodes CDR1 MNHEY and CDR2 SVGAGI. Trimming took 8 bases from V and 1 from J, leaving 14 bases between them. CDR3 in amino acids: CASRPAGPNTEAFF. The CDR3 nucleotides read TGTGCCAGCCGGCCGGCAGGGCCGAACACTGAAGCTTTCTTT.

The rearrangement uses TRBV24-1 and TRBJ2-2, with unresolved D. Germline loops: CDR1 KGHDR, CDR2 SFDVKD. The CDR3 extends over 17 amino acids. The V gene lost 0 bases and the J gene lost 0 bases, with 10 bases spanning the gap. As DNA, the CDR3 is TGTGCCACCAGTGATTTGGGTGGCGGAGCGAACACCGGGGAGCTGTTTTTT. This translates into CATSDLGGGANTGELFF.

The chain combines TRBV28 with TRBJ1-5; TRBD1 matches at 7 bases. Germline values: CDR1 MDHEN, CDR2 SYDVKM. V gave up 2 bases and J gave up 2 bases; unmatched junction bases: 6. CDR3 length equals 16 residues. The CDR3 DNA reads as TGTGCCAGCAGTTTAGGCAGGGGGTATGGCAATCAGCCCCAGCATTTT. Its translation: CASSLGRGYGNQPQHF.

The chain recombines TRBV14 with TRBJ2-1, with 12 nucleotides matching TRBD2. Germline CDR1 reads SGHDN; CDR2 reads FVKESK. The CDR3 sequence is 17 residues long. With 4 bases clipped from V and 6 bases from J, the junction kept 10 bases outside the gene matches. CDR3 nucleotide sequence: TGTGCCAGCAGCCCTGGGACTAGCGGGCAACTTACCAATGAGCAGTTCTTC. It is translated as CASSPGTSGQLTNEQFF.

J is TRBJ1-6 and V is TRBV7-9, with D unresolved. The ends were cut back, 8 bases at V and 0 bases at J, with 5 bases in the middle. From germline, CDR1 is SEHNR and CDR2 FQNEAQ (reference sequence). The CDR3 is made up of 13 amino acids. Written as DNA, the CDR3 is TGTGCCAGCGGGAGCTCCTATAATTCACCCCTCCACTTT. It specifies CASGSSYNSPLHF.

This sequence joins TRBV6-2 or TRBV6-3 and TRBJ1-6; TRBD1 agrees at 7 bases. This CDR3 region has 15 residues. V shed 0 bases, J shed 6 bases, and the junction held 2 bases outside the gene matches. CDR1 and CDR2 from the germline V gene are MNHEY and SVGEGT. CDR3 DNA: TGTGCCAGCAGTTACTCGACAGGGCTTAATTCACCCCTCCACTTT. Translated, it gives CASSYSTGLNSPLHF.

J is TRBJ2-7 and V is TRBV7-2, with no clear D. The germline V and J ends were trimmed by 2 bases and 3 bases, with 11 bases remaining between them. The CDR3 sequence is 14 residues long. CDR1 and CDR2 from the germline V gene are SGHTA and FQGNSA. In DNA form, the CDR3 reads TGTGCCAGCAGCTTACAGCAGCACAGCTACGAGCAGTACTTC. Translating gives CASSLQQHSYEQYF.